This T cell receptor beta chain is from a study of cytomegalovirus exposure and HLA in healthy donors. PCR used 60 Vbeta primers and 13 Jbeta primers. The data were produced by immunoSEQ multiplex PCR, yet TCRdb's version contains in-frame clones alone and is incomplete. This sample yields roughly 140,000 clones, of which about 74% are seen a single time; approximately 5% belongs to the top ten. The length of the CDR3 is 16 residues. Germline assignment: CDR1 MNHNS and CDR2 SASEGT. Trimming took off 0 bases at V and 3 bases at J, with 13 bases between the two ends. This chain links TRBV6-1 with TRBJ2-3, with TRBD2 as a possible D gene (6 bases). The sequenced sample consisted of PBMCs. The clonotype was recovered from a woman between 45 and 65 years old in good health and CMV-seronegative. CDR3 protein: CASSEAMGGGTDTQYF. Here the CDR3 DNA reads TGTGCCAGCAGTGAAGCCATGGGAGGTGGGACAGATACGCAGTATTTT.